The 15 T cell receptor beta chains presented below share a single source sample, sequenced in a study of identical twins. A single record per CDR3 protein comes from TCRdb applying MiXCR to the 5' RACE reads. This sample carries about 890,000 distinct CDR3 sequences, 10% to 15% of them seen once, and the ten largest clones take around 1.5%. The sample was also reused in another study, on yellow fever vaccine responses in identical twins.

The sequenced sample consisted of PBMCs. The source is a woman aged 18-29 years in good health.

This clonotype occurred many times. CDR3 sequence reads: CASSYLQGDNSPLHF. The CDR3 DNA reads as TGTGCCAGCAGTTACCTTCAGGGGGACAATTCACCCCTCCACTTT. The chain couples TRBV5-6 to TRBJ1-6; 7 positions agree with TRBD1. The junction had 9 bases not matched to a gene; V was cut back by 5 bases and J by 7 bases. CDR1 is SGHDT, CDR2 YYEEEE, per germline. The CDR3 consists of 15 residues. Looking up the rest from reference TRBV5-6 and TRBJ1-6 gives the full variable domain: DAGVTQSPTHLIKTRGQQVTLRCSPKSGHDTVSWYQQALGQGPQFIFQYYEEEERQRGNFPDRFSGHQFPNYSSELNVNALLLGDSALYLCASSYLQGDNSPLHFGNGTRLTVT.

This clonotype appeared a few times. The chain's CDR3 is CASIPHLQLNTEAFF. The CDR3 bases are TGTGCCAGCATCCCCCATCTGCAGTTGAACACTGAAGCTTTCTTT. J is TRBJ1-1 and V is TRBV6-1; D uncertain. This CDR3 spans 15 amino acids. V gave up 7 bases and J gave up 0 bases, with 15 bases separating them. Per the germline V gene, CDR1 is MNHNS and CDR2 is SASEGT.

CDR3 protein: CASSPYGQLNTEAFF. Written as DNA, the CDR3 is TGCGCCAGCAGCCCGTATGGACAGTTGAACACTGAAGCTTTCTTT. This chain uses TRBV5-1 with TRBJ1-1, with TRBD1 as a possible D gene (6 bases). From germline, CDR1 is SGHRS and CDR2 YFSETQ. There are 15 residues in the CDR3. Trimming shortened V by 4 bases and J by 0 bases, and 13 bases separated the two germline ends.

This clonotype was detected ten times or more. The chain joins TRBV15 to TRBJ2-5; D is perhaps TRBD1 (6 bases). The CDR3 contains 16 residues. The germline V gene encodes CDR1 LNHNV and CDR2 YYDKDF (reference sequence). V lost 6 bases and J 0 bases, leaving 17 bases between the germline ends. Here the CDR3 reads CATSQTLGTYQETQYF. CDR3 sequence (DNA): TGTGCCACCAGTCAGACCCTGGGGACATACCAAGAGACCCAGTACTTC.

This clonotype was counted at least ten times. CDR3 in amino acids: CSVLTESPGDGYTF. CDR3 in DNA: TGCAGCGTCCTAACGGAGAGTCCCGGGGATGGCTACACCTTC. This chain joins TRBV29-1 and TRBJ1-2; D is uncertain. Germline lookup yields CDR1 SQVTM and CDR2 ANQGSEA. The CDR3 is 14 amino acids. Between the trimmed V and J ends, which lost 6 bases and 6 bases, there was a span of 20 bases.

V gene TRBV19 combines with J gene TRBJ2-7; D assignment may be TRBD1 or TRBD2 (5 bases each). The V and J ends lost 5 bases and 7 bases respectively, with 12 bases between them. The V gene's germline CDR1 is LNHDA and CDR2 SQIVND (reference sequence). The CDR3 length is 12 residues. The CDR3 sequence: CASSSGPGEQYF. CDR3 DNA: TGTGCCAGTAGTTCGGGACCTGGGGAGCAGTACTTC.

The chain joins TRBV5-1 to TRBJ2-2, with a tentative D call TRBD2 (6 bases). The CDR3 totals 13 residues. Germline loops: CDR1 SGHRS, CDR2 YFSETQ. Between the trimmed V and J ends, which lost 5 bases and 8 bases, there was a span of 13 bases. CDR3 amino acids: CASSHREWGELFF. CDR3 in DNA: TGCGCCAGCAGTCATCGGGAGTGGGGGGAGCTGTTTTTT. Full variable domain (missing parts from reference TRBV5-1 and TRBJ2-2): KAGVTQTPRYLIKTRGQQVTLSCSPISGHRSVSWYQQTPGQGLQFLFEYFSETQRNKGNFPGRFSGRQFSNSRSEMNVSTLELGDSALYLCASSHREWGELFFGEGSRLTVL.

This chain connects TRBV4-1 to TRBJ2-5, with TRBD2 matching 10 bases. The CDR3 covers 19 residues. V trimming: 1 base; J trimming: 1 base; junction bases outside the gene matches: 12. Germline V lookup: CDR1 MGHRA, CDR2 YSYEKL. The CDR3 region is CASSQVPSGSSGLQETQYF. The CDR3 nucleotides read TGCGCCAGCAGCCAAGTACCTAGCGGGAGTTCGGGCCTCCAAGAGACCCAGTACTTC.

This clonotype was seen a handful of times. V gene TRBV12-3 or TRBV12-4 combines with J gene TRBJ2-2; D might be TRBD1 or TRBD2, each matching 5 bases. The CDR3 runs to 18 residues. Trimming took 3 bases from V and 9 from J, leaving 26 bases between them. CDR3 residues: CASSFPNFRDGRIRELFF. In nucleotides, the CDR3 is TGTGCCAGCAGTTTCCCGAATTTCCGGGACGGTCGTATCCGGGAGCTGTTTTTT.

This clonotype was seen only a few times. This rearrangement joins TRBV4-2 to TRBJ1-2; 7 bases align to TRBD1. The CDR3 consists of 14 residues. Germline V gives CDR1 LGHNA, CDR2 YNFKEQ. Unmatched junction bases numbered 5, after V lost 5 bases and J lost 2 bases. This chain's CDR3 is CASSSLDRNYGYTF. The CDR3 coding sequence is TGTGCCAGCAGCAGCCTGGACAGGAACTATGGCTACACCTTC.

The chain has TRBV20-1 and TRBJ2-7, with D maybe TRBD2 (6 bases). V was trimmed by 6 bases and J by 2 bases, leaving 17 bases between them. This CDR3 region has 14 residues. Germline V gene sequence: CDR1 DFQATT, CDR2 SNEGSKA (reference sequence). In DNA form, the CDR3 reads TGCAGTGCCCTAGGCCCAGCGGGCACCTACGAGCAGTACTTC. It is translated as CSALGPAGTYEQYF.

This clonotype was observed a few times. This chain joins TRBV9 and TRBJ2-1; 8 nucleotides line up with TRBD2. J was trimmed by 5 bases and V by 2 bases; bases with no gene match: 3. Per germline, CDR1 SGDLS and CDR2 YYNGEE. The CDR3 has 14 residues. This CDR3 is CASSVGGAHNEQFF. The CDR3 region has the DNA TGTGCCAGCAGCGTCGGGGGGGCCCACAATGAGCAGTTCTTC.

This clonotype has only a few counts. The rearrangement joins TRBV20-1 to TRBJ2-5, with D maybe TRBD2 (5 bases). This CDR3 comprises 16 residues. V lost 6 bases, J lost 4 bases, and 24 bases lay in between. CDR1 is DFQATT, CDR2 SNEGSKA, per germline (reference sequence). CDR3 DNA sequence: TGCAGTGCGCAACGATTGAGGGCGCGCGCGGGAGAGACCCAGTACTTC. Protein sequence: CSAQRLRARAGETQYF.

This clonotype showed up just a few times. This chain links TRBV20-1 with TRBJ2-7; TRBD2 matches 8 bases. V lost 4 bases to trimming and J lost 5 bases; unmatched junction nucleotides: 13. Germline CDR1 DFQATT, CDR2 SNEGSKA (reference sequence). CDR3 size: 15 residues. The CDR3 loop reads CSATAVGRAFDEQYF. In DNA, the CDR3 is TGCAGTGCTACTGCTGTCGGGAGGGCCTTCGACGAGCAGTACTTC.

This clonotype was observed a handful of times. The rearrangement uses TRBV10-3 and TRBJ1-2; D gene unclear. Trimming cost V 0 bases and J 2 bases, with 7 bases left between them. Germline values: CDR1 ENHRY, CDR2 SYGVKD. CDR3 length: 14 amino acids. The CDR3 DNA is TGTGCCATCAGTGAGTCGGCAGTCAACTATGGCTACACCTTC. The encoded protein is CAISESAVNYGYTF.